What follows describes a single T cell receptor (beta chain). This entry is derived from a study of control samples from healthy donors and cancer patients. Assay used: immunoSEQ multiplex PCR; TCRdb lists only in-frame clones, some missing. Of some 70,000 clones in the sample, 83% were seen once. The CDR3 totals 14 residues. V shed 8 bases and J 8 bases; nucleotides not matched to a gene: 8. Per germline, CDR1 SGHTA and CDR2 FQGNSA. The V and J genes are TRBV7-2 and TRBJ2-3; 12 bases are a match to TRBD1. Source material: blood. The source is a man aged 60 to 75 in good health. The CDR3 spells CASLGDRGLGTQYF. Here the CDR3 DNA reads TGTGCCAGCCTTGGGGACAGGGGGCTGGGTACGCAGTATTTT.